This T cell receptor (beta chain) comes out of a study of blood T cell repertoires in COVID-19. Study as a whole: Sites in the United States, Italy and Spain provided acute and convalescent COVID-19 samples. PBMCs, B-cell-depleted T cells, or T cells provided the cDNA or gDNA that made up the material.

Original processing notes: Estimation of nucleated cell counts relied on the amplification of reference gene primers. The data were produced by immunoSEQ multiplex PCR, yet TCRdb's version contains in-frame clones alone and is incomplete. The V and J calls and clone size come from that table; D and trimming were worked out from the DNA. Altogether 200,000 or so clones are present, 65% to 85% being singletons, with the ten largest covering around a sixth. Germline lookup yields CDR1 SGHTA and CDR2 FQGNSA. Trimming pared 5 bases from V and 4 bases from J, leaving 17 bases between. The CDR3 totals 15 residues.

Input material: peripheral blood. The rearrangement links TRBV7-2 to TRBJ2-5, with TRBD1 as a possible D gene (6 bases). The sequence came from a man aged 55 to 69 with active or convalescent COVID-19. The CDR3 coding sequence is TGTGCCAGCAGCCCCAGGGGCCCTGCAGGAGAGACCCAGTACTTC. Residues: CASSPRGPAGETQYF.